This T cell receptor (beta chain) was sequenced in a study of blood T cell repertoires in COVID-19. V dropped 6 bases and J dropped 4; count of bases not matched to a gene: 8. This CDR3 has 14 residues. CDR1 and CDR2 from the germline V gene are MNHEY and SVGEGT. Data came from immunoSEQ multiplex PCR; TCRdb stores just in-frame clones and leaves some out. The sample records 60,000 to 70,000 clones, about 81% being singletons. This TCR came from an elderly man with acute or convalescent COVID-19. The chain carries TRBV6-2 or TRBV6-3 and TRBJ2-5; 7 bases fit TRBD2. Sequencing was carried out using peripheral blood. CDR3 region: CASSGWTSRETQYF. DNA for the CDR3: TGTGCCAGCAGCGGGTGGACTAGTCGAGAGACCCAGTACTTC.